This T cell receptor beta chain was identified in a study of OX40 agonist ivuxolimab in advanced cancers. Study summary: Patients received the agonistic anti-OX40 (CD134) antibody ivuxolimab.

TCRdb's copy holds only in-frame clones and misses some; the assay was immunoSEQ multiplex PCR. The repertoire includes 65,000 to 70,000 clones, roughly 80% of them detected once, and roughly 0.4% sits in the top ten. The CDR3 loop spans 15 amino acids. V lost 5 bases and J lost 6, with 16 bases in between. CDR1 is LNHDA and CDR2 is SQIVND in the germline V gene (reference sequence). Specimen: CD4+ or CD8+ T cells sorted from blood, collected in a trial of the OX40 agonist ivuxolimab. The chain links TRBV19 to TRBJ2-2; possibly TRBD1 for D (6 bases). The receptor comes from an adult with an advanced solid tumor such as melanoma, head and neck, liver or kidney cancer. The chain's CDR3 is CASSPNRAGAGELFF. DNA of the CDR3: TGTGCCAGTAGTCCTAATCGCGCAGGGGCCGGGGAGCTGTTTTTT.